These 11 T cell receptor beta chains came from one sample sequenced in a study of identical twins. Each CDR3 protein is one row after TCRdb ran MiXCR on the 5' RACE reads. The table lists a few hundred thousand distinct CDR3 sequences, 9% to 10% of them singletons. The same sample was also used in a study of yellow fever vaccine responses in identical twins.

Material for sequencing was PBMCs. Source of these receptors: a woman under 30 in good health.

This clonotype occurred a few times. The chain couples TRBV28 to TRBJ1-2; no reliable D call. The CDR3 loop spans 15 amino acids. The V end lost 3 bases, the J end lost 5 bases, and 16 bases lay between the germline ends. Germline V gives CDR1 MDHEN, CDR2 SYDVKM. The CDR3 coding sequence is TGTGCCAGCAGTTTGATGGGAGTGCTAGGGTATGGCTACACCTTC. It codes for CASSLMGVLGYGYTF.

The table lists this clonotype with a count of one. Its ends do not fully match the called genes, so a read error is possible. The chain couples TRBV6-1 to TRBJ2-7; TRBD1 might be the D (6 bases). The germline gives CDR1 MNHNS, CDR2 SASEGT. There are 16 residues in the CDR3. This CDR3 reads CASSPVQTGFSHEQYF. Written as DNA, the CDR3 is TGTGCCAGCAGTCCCGTACAGACAGGTTTCTCCCACGAGCAGTACTTC.

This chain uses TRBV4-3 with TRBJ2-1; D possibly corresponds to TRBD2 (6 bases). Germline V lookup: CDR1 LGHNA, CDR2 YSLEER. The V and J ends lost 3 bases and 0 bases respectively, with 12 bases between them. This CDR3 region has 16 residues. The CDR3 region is CASSHDGGRSYNEQFF. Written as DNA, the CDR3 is TGCGCCAGCAGCCATGATGGAGGGCGCTCCTACAATGAGCAGTTCTTC.

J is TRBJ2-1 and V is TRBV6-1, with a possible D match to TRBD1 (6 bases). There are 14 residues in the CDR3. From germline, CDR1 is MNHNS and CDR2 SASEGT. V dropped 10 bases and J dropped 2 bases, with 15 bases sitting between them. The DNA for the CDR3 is TGTGCCACCAAGGGGGTGTTAGCCTACAATGAGCAGTTCTTC. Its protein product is CATKGVLAYNEQFF.

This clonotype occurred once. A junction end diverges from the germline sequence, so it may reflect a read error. This CDR3 reads CCARDTTSGGLVEQYF. CDR3 nucleotide sequence: TGCTGTGCTAGAGATACGACTAGCGGGGGTCTTGTCGAGCAGTACTTC. The V gene is TRBV20-1, the J gene TRBJ2-7; 12 nucleotides match TRBD2. This CDR3 has 16 residues. Germline CDR1 and CDR2: DFQATT and SNEGSKA (reference sequence).

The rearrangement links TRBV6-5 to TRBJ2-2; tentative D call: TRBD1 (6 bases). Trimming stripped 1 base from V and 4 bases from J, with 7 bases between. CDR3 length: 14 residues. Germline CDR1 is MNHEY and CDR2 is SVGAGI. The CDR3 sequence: CASSYFRGTGELFF. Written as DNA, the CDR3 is TGTGCCAGCAGTTACTTCAGGGGCACCGGGGAGCTGTTTTTT.

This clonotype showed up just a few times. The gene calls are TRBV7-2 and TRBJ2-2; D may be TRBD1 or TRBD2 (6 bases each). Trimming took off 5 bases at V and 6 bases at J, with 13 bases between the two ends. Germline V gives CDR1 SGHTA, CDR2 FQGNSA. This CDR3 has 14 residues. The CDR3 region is CASSPDGGAGELFF. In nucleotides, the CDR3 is TGTGCCAGCAGCCCCGACGGGGGCGCCGGGGAGCTGTTTTTT.

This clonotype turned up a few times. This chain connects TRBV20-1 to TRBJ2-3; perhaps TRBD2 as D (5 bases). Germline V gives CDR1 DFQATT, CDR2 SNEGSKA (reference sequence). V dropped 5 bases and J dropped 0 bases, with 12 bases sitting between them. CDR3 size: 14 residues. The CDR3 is CSASGFSSTDTQYF. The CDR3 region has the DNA TGCAGTGCTTCGGGGTTTTCTAGCACAGATACGCAGTATTTT.

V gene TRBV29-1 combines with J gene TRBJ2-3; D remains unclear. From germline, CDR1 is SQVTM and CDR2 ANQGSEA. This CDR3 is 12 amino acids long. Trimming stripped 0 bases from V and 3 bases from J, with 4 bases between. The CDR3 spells CSVEDETDTQYF. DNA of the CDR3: TGCAGCGTTGAAGACGAGACAGATACGCAGTATTTT.

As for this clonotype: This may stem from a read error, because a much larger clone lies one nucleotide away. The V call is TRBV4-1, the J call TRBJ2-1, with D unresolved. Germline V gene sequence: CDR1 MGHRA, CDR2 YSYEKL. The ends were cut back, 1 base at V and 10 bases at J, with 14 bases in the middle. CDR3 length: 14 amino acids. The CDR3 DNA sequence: TGCGCCAGCAGCCAAGCCGCTAGTGGCAAAGAGCAGTTCTTC. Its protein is CASSQAASGKEQFF.

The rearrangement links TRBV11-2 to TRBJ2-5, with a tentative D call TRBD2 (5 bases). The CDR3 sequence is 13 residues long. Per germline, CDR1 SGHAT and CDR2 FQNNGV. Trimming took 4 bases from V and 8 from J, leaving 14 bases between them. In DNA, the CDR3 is TGTGCCAGCAGCTCACGATTTGAGGGCACCCAGTACTTC. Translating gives CASSSRFEGTQYF.